This TCR beta chain came from a study of control samples from healthy donors and cancer patients. The germline CDR1 and CDR2 sequences are SGHNT and YENEEA. V lost 5 bases and J lost 2, with 9 bases in between. This CDR3 region has 13 residues. The table came from immunoSEQ multiplex PCR; TCRdb's copy has only in-frame clones and leaves some out. Here the sample spans around 130,000 clones, approximately 87% being singletons. The chain joins TRBV11-3 to TRBJ1-1; D is undetermined. This receptor was taken from a man younger than 40 in good health. Material: blood. The CDR3 sequence: CASSNRRNTEAFF. The CDR3 DNA reads TGTGCCAGCAGCAATAGGAGAAACACTGAAGCTTTCTTT.